The rows below give T cell receptor beta chains drawn from one sample of a study of Tregs in tolerant kidney transplant recipients. Method: immunoSEQ multiplex PCR; TCRdb's copy keeps in-frame clones and lacks some. In the table there are around 230,000 clones, 65% to 85% of which are singletons. Sequences were obtained from CD4+ T cells from blood. Source of these receptors: a human donor in good health. Both conserved end residues are trimmed from each CDR3. D genes are given only for firm matches.

>TRBJ1-2|.|TRBV11-3
ASSTIGITGFRGYT
>TRBJ2-5|TRBD2|TRBV5-8
ASSPWGSGNRLGETQY
>TRBJ1-1|.|TRBV12-2
ASRLAVRGRTEAF
>TRBJ2-2|.|TRBV10-1
ASSSLSYGELF
>TRBJ2-6|.|TRBV18
ASPPAGTGANVLT
>TRBJ1-5|.|TRBV13
ASSLGRMNQPQH
>TRBJ2-2|.|TRBV10-1
ASSGGGTGELF
>.|TRBD1|TRBV7-2
ASSLWGQGGGTYEQY
>TRBJ1-2|TRBD1|TRBV2
ASSIDRGYGYT
>TRBJ1-3|TRBD1|TRBV19
ASNRGTSGNTIY
>TRBJ2-7|TRBD2|TRBV18
ASSPTSGGTYEQY
>TRBJ2-2|TRBD2|TRBV9
ASSPGLAAPSTGELF
>TRBJ1-2|TRBD1|TRBV28
ASSLVQGPYGYT
>TRBJ2-2|.|TRBV19
ASSQPGQVTGELF
>TRBJ2-1|.|TRBV2
ATQRVGPRYNEQF
>TRBJ2-7|.|TRBV6-1
ASRGSSYEQY
>TRBJ1-2|.|TRBV29-1
SAFQGYGYT
>TRBJ2-5|TRBD1|TRBV5-1
ASSLATGGGKTQY
>TRBJ1-5|.|TRBV7-2
ASSLRRGPQH
>TRBJ1-2|TRBD1|TRBV5-1
ASSLGQGEGYGYT
>TRBJ1-1|.|TRBV11-2
ASSLDPGASSEAF
>TRBJ2-1|.|TRBV7-2
ASSPRELSYNEQF
>TRBJ2-1|TRBD2|TRBV6-1
ASSLAGATYNEQF
>TRBJ1-4|TRBD1|TRBV7-6
ASSVLSTGGGEKLF
>TRBJ1-2|.|TRBV6-6
ASSLQQWVGYT
>TRBJ1-5|.|TRBV2
ASSEILAGQPQH
>TRBJ1-2|.|TRBV9
ASSVERGVGGYT
>TRBJ2-6|.|TRBV18
ASSPTYSGANVLT
>.|TRBD2|TRBV5-1
ASSLDIGTSGTYEQY
>TRBJ2-5|TRBD2|TRBV5-1
ASSLTGGQETQY
>TRBJ2-3|.|TRBV10-3
AISDGGVVADTQY
>TRBJ2-1|TRBD2|TRBV6-5
ASSYSSGRRNEQF
>TRBJ2-1|TRBD2|TRBV27
ASSFWPSGISNEQF
>TRBJ2-7|.|TRBV6-5
ASSYSKANPREQY
>TRBJ1-2|.|TRBV19
ASSTGGSPNGYT
>TRBJ1-2|.|TRBV6-6
ASVEGGLIYT
>TRBJ2-7|.|TRBV6-1
AMTPEQY
>TRBJ2-5|.|TRBV7-7
ASSLRGGLETQY
>TRBJ2-2|.|TRBV19
ASRTLAGKVGELF
>TRBJ1-4|TRBD1|TRBV7-9
ASSPRTGSSEKLF
>TRBJ2-3|.|TRBV5-4
ASSPQTARSTDTQY
>TRBJ2-3|TRBD1|TRBV6-5
ASTVDRGHIDTQY
>TRBJ2-7|.|TRBV7-9
ASSLTGYEQY
>TRBJ2-2|.|TRBV29-1
SAGHIKAGTGELF
>TRBJ2-1|.|TRBV2
ASSDPGRNEQF
>TRBJ2-1|.|TRBV11-2
ASSLVRNNEQF
>TRBJ2-5|.|TRBV15
ATSRDGEGTQY
>TRBJ2-2|TRBD2|TRBV2
ASSFQTSGNYNTGELF
>TRBJ2-7|TRBD2|TRBV7-8
ASSLGLAGDTYEQY
>TRBJ2-5|.|TRBV6-1
ASSEIRETQY
>TRBJ1-3|TRBD1|TRBV7-9
ASSRQGSGNTIY
>TRBJ2-7|TRBD1|TRBV9
ASSRQGSPTYEQY